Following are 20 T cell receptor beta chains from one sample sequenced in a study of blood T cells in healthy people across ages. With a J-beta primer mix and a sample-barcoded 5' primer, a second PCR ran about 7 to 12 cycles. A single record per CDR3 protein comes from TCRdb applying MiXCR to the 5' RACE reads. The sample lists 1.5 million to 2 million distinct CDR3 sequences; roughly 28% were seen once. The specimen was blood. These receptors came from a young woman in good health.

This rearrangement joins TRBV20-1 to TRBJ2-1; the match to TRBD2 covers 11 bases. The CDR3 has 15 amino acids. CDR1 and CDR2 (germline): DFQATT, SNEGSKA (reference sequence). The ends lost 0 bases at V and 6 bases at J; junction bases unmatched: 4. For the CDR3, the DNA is TGCAGTGCTAGAGATACTAGCGGGAGTAGCAATGAGCAGTTCTTC. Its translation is CSARDTSGSSNEQFF.

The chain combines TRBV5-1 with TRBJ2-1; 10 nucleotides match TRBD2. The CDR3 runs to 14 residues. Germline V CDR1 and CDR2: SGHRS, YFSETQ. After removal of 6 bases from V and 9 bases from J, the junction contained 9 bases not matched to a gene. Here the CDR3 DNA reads TGCGCCAGCACCTCGGGACTAGCGAAGGGTGAGCAGTTCTTC. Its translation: CASTSGLAKGEQFF.

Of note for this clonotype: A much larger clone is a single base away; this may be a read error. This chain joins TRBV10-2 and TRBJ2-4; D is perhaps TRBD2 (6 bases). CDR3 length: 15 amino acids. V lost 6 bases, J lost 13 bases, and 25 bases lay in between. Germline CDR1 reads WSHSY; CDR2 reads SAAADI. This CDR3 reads CASRTPGTAVNEQYF. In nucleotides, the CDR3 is TGCGCCAGCAGGACCCCAGGGACTGCGGTAAATGAGCAGTACTTC.

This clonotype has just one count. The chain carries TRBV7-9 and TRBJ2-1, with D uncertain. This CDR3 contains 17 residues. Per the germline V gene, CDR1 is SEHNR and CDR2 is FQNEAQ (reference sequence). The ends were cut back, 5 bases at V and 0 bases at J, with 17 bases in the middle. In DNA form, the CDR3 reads TGTGCCAGCAGCCGAGGTTACTCGCCCTACTCCTACAATGAGCAGTTCTTC. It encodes CASSRGYSPYSYNEQFF.

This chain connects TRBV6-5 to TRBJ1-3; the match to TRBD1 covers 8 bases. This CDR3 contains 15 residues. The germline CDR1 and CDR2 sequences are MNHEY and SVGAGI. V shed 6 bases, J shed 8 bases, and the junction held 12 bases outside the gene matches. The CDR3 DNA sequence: TGTGCCAGCAGCCGCACCACAGGGGGTTCGGACACCATATATTTT. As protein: CASSRTTGGSDTIYF.

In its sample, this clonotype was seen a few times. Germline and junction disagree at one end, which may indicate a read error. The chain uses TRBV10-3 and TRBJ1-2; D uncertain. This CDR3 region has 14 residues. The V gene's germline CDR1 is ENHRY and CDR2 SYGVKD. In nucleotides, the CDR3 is TGTGCCATCAGTGAGTCACTAGCTAACCATGGCTACACCTTC. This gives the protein CAISESLANHGYTF.

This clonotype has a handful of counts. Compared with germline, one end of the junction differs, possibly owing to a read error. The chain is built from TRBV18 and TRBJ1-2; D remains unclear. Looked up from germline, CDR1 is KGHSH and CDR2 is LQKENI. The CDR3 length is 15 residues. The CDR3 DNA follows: TGTGTCAGCTCACCCGTGGACGGGGCTAACTATGGCTACACCTTC. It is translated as CVSSPVDGANYGYTF.

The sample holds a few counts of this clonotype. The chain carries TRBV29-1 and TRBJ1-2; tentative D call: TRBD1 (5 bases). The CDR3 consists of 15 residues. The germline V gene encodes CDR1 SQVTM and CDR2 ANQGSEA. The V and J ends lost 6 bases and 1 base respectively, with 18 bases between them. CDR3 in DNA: TGCAGCGTAGTCTCCCCAGGTGGGGGTAACTATGGCTACACCTTC. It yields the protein CSVVSPGGGNYGYTF.

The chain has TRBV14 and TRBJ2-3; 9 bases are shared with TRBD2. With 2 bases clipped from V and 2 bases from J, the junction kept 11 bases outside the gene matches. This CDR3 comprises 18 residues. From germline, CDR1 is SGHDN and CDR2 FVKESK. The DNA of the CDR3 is TGTGCCAGCAGCCAATTAGCGGGAGTGCCCCTCTTCACAGATACGCAGTATTTT. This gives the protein CASSQLAGVPLFTDTQYF.

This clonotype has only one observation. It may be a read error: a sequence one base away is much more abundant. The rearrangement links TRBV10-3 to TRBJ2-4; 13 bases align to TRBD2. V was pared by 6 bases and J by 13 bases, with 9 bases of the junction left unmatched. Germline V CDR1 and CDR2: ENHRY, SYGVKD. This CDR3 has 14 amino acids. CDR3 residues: CAISGLAGEWEQYF. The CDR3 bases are TGTGCCATCAGCGGACTAGCGGGGGAGTGGGAGCAGTACTTC.

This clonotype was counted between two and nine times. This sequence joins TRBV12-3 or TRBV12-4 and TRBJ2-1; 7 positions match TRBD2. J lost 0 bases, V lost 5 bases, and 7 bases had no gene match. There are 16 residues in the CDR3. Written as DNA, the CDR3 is TGTGCCAGCAGTCCTCGACGGGGGGACTCCTACAATGAGCAGTTCTTC. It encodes CASSPRRGDSYNEQFF.

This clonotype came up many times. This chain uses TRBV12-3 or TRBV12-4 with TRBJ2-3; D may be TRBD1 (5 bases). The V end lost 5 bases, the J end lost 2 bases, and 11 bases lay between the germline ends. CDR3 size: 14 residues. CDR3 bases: TGTGCCAGCAGTACCTGGGGCGTCACAGATACGCAGTATTTT. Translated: CASSTWGVTDTQYF.

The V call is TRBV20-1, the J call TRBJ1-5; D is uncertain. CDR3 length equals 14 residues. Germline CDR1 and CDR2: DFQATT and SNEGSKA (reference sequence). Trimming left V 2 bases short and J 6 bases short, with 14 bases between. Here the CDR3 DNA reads TGCAGTGCTAGAAGTGGGCAGGTCGGTCAGCCCCAGCATTTT. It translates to CSARSGQVGQPQHF.

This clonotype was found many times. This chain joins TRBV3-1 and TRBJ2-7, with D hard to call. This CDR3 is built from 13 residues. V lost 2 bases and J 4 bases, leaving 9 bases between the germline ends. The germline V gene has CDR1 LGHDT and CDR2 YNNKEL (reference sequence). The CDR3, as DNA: TGTGCCAGCAGCCAAACGGAACTTTACGAGCAGTACTTC. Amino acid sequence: CASSQTELYEQYF.

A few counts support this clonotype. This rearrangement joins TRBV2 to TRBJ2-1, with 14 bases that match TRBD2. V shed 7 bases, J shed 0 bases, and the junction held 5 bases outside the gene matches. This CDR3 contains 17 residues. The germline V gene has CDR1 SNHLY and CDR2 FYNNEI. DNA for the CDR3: TGTGCCAGCATGGGGACTAGCGGGGGCCTCTCCTACAATGAGCAGTTCTTC. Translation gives CASMGTSGGLSYNEQFF.

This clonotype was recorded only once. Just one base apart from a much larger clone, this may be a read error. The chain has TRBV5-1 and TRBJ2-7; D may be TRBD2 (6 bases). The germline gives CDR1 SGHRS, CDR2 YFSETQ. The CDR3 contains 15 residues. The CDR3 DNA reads TGCGCCAGCAACTTGGATGGGACTGACTCCTACGAGCAGTACTTC. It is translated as CASNLDGTDSYEQYF. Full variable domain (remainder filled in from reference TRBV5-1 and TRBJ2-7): KAGVTQTPRYLIKTRGQQVTLSCSPISGHRSVSWYQQTPGQGLQFLFEYFSETQRNKGNFPGRFSGRQFSNSRSEMNVSTLELGDSALYLCASNLDGTDSYEQYFGPGTRLTVT.

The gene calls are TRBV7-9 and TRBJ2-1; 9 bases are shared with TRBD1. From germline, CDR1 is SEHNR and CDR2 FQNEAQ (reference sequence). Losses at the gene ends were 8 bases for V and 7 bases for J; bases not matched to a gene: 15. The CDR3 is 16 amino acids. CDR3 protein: CASSHFRDRDNNEQFF. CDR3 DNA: TGTGCCAGCTCTCACTTTCGGGACAGGGACAATAATGAGCAGTTCTTC.

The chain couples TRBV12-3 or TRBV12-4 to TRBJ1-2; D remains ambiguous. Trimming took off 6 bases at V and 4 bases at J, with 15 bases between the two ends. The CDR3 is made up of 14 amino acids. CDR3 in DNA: TGTGCCAGCAGCGGGTTCACCTACTCCTATGGCTACACCTTC. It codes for CASSGFTYSYGYTF.

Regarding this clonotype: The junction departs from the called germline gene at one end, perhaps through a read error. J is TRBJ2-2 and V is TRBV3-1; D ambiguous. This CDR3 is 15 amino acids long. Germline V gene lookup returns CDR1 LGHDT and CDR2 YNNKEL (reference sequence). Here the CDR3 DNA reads TGTACCAGCAGCCCCACAGAATCGAACACCGGGGAGCTGTTTTTT. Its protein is CTSSPTESNTGELFF. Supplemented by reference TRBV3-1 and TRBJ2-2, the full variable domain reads DTAVSQTPKYLVTQMGNDKSIKCEQNLGHDTMYWYKQDSKKFLKIMFSYNNKELIINETVPNRFSPKSPDKAHLNLHINSLELGDSAVYFCTSSPTESNTGELFFGEGSRLTVL.

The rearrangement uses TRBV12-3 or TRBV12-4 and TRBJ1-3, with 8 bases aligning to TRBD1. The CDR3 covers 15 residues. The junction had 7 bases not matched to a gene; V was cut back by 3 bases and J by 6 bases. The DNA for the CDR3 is TGTGCCAGCAGTTTGTTTGGACAGGGATTAAACACCATATATTTT. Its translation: CASSLFGQGLNTIYF.